This T cell receptor beta chain was recovered during a study of T cell clones after liver transplantation. A note on this clone: Other DNA sequences in this sample translate to the same CDR3.

Between the trimmed V and J ends, which lost 5 bases and 2 bases, there was a span of 10 bases. This CDR3 spans 13 amino acids. Germline V CDR1 and CDR2: MNHNY, SVGAGI (reference sequence). Assay: immunoSEQ multiplex PCR; the TCRdb copy retains only in-frame clones and omits some. Of around 100,000 clones listed, around 83% are singletons. The rearrangement joins TRBV6-6 to TRBJ2-7; D is perhaps TRBD1 or TRBD2 (5 bases each). The TCR was taken from a human donor who received a liver transplant. Material: CD4+ T cells from blood, obtained before liver transplant. The chain's CDR3 is CASSRDGTYEQYF. CDR3 nucleotides: TGTGCCAGCAGTCGGGACGGGACCTACGAGCAGTACTTC.